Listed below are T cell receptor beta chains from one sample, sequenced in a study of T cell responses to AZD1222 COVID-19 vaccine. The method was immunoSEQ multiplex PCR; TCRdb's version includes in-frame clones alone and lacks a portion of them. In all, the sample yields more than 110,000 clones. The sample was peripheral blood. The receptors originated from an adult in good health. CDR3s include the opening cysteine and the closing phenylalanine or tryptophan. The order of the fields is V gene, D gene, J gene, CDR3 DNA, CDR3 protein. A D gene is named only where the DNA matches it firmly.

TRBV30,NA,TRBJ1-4,TGTGCCTGGAGTCTGAGGGTACTGCGAGAAAAACTGTTTTTT,CAWSLRVLREKLFF
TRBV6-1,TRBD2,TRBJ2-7,TGTGCCAGCAGTGAAGTAAGACTAGCGGGGGGCTACGAGCAGTACTTC,CASSEVRLAGGYEQYF
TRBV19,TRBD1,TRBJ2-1,TGTGCCAGTAGTACCACACAGGGGGTCGGCTACAATGAGCAGTTCTTC,CASSTTQGVGYNEQFF
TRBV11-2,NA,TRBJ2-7,TGTGCCAGCAGCCGGGCTCTAAGGGCCGAGCAGTACTTC,CASSRALRAEQYF
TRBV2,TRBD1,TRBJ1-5,TGTGCCAGCAGTGTGGACAGGGTCAATCAGCCCCAGCATTTT,CASSVDRVNQPQHF
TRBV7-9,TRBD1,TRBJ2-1,TGTGCCAGCAGCCTGGGACAGGGGGTCTACAATGAGCAGTTCTTC,CASSLGQGVYNEQFF
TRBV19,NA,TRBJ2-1,TGTGCCACCGCCCGGGACTCGAGCTACAATGAGCAGTTCTTC,CATARDSSYNEQFF
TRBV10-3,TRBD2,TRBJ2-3,TGTGCCATCAGTGAAAGCGGGGGGAGCACAGATACGCAGTATTTT,CAISESGGSTDTQYF
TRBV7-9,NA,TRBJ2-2,TGTGCCAGCAGCTTAGGGGGAGCCCTCCCCTCTGGGGAGCTGTTTTTT,CASSLGGALPSGELFF
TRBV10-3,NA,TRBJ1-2,TGTGCCATCAGTGAGTCGATGGAAGGCAGGCATGGCTACACCTTC,CAISESMEGRHGYTF
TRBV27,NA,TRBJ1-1,TGTGCCAGCAGTTTATTCCCGGATACTGAAGCTTTCTTT,CASSLFPDTEAFF
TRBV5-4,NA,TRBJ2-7,TGTGCCAGCAGCCCAGGACTCTTGGACTACGAGCAGTACTTC,CASSPGLLDYEQYF
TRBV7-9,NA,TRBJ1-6,TGTGCCAGCAGCGGGACGGGACTTGATAATTCACCCCTCCACTTT,CASSGTGLDNSPLHF
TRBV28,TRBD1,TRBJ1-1,TGTGCCAGCAGTGACCGGGACAGGGGGATGAACACTGAAGCTTTCTTT,CASSDRDRGMNTEAFF
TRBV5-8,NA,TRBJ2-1,TGTGCCAGAAGAACGGGGGCTAGGGGCAATGAGCAGTTCTTC,CARRTGARGNEQFF
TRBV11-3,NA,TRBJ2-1,TGTGCCAGCAGCGGAGTTAGAGCCGGGAATGAGCAGTTCTTC,CASSGVRAGNEQFF
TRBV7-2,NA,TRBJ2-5,TGTGCCAGCAGCTTAGCGGGACAAGCGGAGACCCAGTACTTC,CASSLAGQAETQYF
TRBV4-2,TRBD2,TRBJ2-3,TGTGCCAGCAGCCAAGAGTATAGCGGGGGGGCCAAGGCAGATACGCAGTATTTT,CASSQEYSGGAKADTQYF
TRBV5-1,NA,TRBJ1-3,TGCGCCAGCAGCTCAACAGGATTCTCTGGAAACACCATATATTTT,CASSSTGFSGNTIYF
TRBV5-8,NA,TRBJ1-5,TGTGCCAGCAGCTGGGCCCGGGGCATAAATCAGCCCCAGCATTTT,CASSWARGINQPQHF
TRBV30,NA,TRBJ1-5,TGTGCCTGGAGCGACTCTCTCAGGGGTTTGGAGGATCAGCCCCAGCATTTT,CAWSDSLRGLEDQPQHF
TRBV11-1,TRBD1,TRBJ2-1,TGTGCCAGCAGCTTAGGACAGGGGATCTACAATGAGCAGTTCTTC,CASSLGQGIYNEQFF
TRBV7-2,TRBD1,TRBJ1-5,TGTGCCAGCAGCAAGGGGGCACTCAATCAGCCCCAGCATTTT,CASSKGALNQPQHF
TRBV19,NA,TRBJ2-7,TGTGCCAGTAGTGCAGGGAGTATCTACGAGCAGTACTTC,CASSAGSIYEQYF
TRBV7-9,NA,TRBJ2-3,TGTGCCAGCAGCAGGGCGGGTGCGGGGCCGCCTTGGGGAGATACGCAGTATTTT,CASSRAGAGPPWGDTQYF
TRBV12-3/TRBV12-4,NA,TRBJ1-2,TGTGCCAGCAGCCCACAGGTTTCGGGCTACACCTTC,CASSPQVSGYTF
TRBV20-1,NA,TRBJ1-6,TGCAGTGCCAGTGCAGAGGAGCCTAATAATTCACCCCTCCACTTT,CSASAEEPNNSPLHF
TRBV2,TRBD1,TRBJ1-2,TGTGCCAGCAGTGTGTCTGGACAGGGGGTTTATGGCTACACCTTC,CASSVSGQGVYGYTF
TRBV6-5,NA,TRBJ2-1,TGTGCCAGCATCCACTTCAATGAGCAGTTCTTC,CASIHFNEQFF
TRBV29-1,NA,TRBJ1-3,TGCAGCGTTGAAGATCGCTCGGGAAACTCTGGAAACACCATATATTTT,CSVEDRSGNSGNTIYF
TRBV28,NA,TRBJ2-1,TGTGCCAGCAGTACCAACCCACGTAGTGAGCAGTTCTTC,CASSTNPRSEQFF
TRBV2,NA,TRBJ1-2,TGTGCCAGCAGGTATGACAGGAAATATGGCTACACCTTC,CASRYDRKYGYTF
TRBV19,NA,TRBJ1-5,TGTGCCAGTACCACGGTAGGGGGAAGTAGCAATCAGCCCCAGCATTTT,CASTTVGGSSNQPQHF
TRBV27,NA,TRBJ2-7,TGTGCCAGCAGTCGGCAGGACTTGTTACCAGAGCAGTACTTC,CASSRQDLLPEQYF
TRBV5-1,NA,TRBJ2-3,TGCGCCAGCAGCTTGGGGCAGGGACACACAGATACGCAGTATTTT,CASSLGQGHTDTQYF
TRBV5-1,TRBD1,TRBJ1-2,TGCGCCAGCAGCTTGCCGGGACAGGTAGACGGCTACACCTTC,CASSLPGQVDGYTF
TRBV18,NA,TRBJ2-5,TGTGCCAGCTCACCAAGGCGAGAAGAGACCCAGTACTTC,CASSPRREETQYF
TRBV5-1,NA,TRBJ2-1,TGCGCCAGCAGCTTGGGTAAACAGGTCCCGACATGGGATGAGCAGTTCTTC,CASSLGKQVPTWDEQFF
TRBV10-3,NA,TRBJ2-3,TGTGCCATCAGTGAGTCTGGGACAGATACGCAGTATTTT,CAISESGTDTQYF
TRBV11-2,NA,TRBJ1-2,TGTGCCAGCAGCTTAGCGATGGGGGGCTATGGCTACACCTTC,CASSLAMGGYGYTF
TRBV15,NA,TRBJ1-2,TGTGCCACCAGCAGAGTGCAGGTAGCTAACTATGGCTACACCTTC,CATSRVQVANYGYTF
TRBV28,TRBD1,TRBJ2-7,TGTGCCAGCACCACGACAGGGGCTTTAGGCGAGCAGTACTTC,CASTTTGALGEQYF
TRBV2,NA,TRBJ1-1,TGTGCCAGCAGCGTCAAGTTGGCGAACACTGAAGCTTTCTTT,CASSVKLANTEAFF
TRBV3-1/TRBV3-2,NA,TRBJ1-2,TGTGCCAGCAGCCAAGATCTAAATTTGAGGGGACTCACGAAAAGCTCCTTC,CASSQDLNLRGLTKSSF
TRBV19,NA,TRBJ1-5,TGTGCCAGTAGTCCCGCGTATCTTCAGCCCCAGCATTTT,CASSPAYLQPQHF
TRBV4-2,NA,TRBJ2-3,TGTGCCAGCAGCCAAGAAGCGGCGCGGAGGAGGACAGATACGCAGTATTTT,CASSQEAARRRTDTQYF
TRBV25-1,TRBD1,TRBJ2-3,TGTGCCAGCAGTAACAGGGGAAGGCCCCCAGATACGCAGTATTTT,CASSNRGRPPDTQYF
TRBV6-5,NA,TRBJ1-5,TGTGCCAGCAGTTATAAAGGGGGGCCCAATCAGCCCCAGCATTTT,CASSYKGGPNQPQHF
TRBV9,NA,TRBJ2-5,TGTGCCAGCAGCCACGAGCCCGGTTGGGAGACCCAGTACTTC,CASSHEPGWETQYF
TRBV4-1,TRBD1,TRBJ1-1,TGCGCCAGCGGGACAGTGGAGAACACTGAAGCTTTCTTT,CASGTVENTEAFF
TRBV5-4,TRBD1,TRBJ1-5,TGTGCCAGCAGCCCTTACGGACAGGGAACTAATAGCAATCAGCCCCAGCATTTT,CASSPYGQGTNSNQPQHF
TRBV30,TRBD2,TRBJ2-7,TGTGCCTGGAGTGTTCCGGGGACTAGCGGGGGGGCTAGATACTACGAGCAGTACTTC,CAWSVPGTSGGARYYEQYF
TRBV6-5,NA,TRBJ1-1,TGTGCCAGCAGCCCATCCGAGGACACTGAAGCTTTCTTT,CASSPSEDTEAFF